Following are 5 T cell receptor beta chains from one sample sequenced in a study of Tregs in tolerant kidney transplant recipients (dated by TCRdb to the late 2010s). The library was prepared using the immunoSEQ multiplex PCR assay. Here the immuneACCESS table is served through TCRdb, limited to in-frame sequences with V and J called. Missing clones are a known gap in these copies; in checked studies unresolved V genes cover under half, and the rest lacks a known reason. This sample comprises 20,000 to 25,000 clones, around 85% of them detected only once. Jointly, the top ten make up over 20% of the sample. The meaning of the sample's time point label: 6 months after combined kidney and bone marrow transplant. The transplants used related donors along with nonmyeloablative bone marrow transplantation, and in the human trials mixed chimerism was transient. The specimen was CD8+ T cells from blood (PBMCs), collected 6 months after the transplant. These receptors came from a human patient who received a combined kidney and bone marrow transplant. It is possible that, after a transplant, some T cells come from the graft donor.

This sequence joins TRBV9 and TRBJ2-3, with a tentative D call TRBD2 (7 bases). The length of the CDR3 is 16 residues. CDR1 and CDR2 (germline): SGDLS, YYNGEE. The germline V and J ends were trimmed by 0 bases and 1 base, with 12 bases remaining between them. CDR3 nucleotides: TGTGCCAGCAGCGTAGCTGTGGGGGGGCGCACAGATACGCAGTATTTT. Amino acids: CASSVAVGGRTDTQYF. The entire variable domain, with the rest obtained from reference TRBV9 and TRBJ2-3, is as follows: DSGVTQTPKHLITATGQRVTLRCSPRSGDLSVYWYQQSLDQGLQFLIQYYNGEERAKGNILERFSAQQFPDLHSELNLSSLELGDSALYFCASSVAVGGRTDTQYFGPGTRLTVL.

V is TRBV25-1 and J is TRBJ2-7; 11 bases line up with TRBD2. The ends lost 6 bases at V and 6 bases at J; junction bases unmatched: 7. Germline assignment: CDR1 MGHDK and CDR2 SYGVNS. This CDR3 comprises 14 residues. The CDR3 DNA follows: TGTGCCAGCAGCGGTAGCGGGAGGGCCGTCGAGCAGTACTTC. Translation: CASSGSGRAVEQYF.

J is TRBJ2-2 and V is TRBV6-5; tentative D call: TRBD1 (5 bases). The CDR3 consists of 13 residues. CDR1 is MNHEY, CDR2 SVGAGI, per germline. V lost 7 bases, J lost 3 bases, and 9 bases lay in between. This chain's CDR3 is CASTQGYTGELFF. The CDR3 nucleotides read TGTGCCAGCACCCAGGGTTACACCGGGGAGCTGTTTTTT.

The chain recombines TRBV7-6 with TRBJ2-7, with TRBD1 identical over 8 bases. This CDR3 has 15 residues. Germline trimming cut 5 bases from V and 2 bases from J; bases unmatched to any gene: 8. CDR1 SGHVS and CDR2 FNYEAQ come from the germline V gene. CDR3 sequence reads: CASSPQTGETYEQYF. The CDR3 coding sequence is TGTGCCAGCAGCCCCCAGACAGGGGAAACCTACGAGCAGTACTTC.

This rearrangement joins TRBV18 to TRBJ2-1, with TRBD1 matching over 11 bases. Losses at the gene ends were 2 bases for V and 7 bases for J; bases not matched to a gene: 7. The length of the CDR3 is 16 residues. CDR1 is KGHSH, CDR2 LQKENI, per germline. For the CDR3, the DNA is TGTGCCAGCTCACCAGGAGGACAGGGGGCTAGGAATGAGCAGTTCTTC. Amino acids: CASSPGGQGARNEQFF.